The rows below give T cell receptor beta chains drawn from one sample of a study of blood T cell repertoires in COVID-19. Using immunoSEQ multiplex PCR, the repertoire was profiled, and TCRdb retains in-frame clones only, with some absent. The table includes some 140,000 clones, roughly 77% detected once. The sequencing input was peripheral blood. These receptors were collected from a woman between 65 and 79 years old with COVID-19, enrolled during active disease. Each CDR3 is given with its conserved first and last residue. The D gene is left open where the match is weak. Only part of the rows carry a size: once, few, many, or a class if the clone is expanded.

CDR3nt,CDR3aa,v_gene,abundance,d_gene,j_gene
TGTGCCAGCACTTCGGGACAGCATTCCTACGAGCAGTACTTC,CASTSGQHSYEQYF,TRBV2,NA,TRBD1,TRBJ2-7
TGTGCCAGCAGCTTAGCGCTAGATTCCAATAAGGGCTACACCTTC,CASSLALDSNKGYTF,TRBV7-9,NA,NA,TRBJ1-2
TGTGCCAGCAGCCAAGAGCTAGCCCACAATGAGCAGTTCTTC,CASSQELAHNEQFF,TRBV14,NA,NA,TRBJ2-1
TGTGCCAGCTCACCACGGACCGGCGGGTGGAACACTGAAGCTTTCTTT,CASSPRTGGWNTEAFF,TRBV18,NA,NA,TRBJ1-1
TGTGCCTGGAGTGTACGGGCTGAAGCTTTCTTT,CAWSVRAEAFF,TRBV30,NA,NA,TRBJ1-1
TGCGCCAGCAGCTGGGAGGGGCTTAGTACTGAAGCTTTCTTT,CASSWEGLSTEAFF,TRBV5-1,NA,NA,TRBJ1-1
TGTGCCAGCAGTTACTCGCGCGGGCTAGGGGAAAAACTGTTTTTT,CASSYSRGLGEKLFF,TRBV6-6,NA,NA,TRBJ1-4
TGTGCCAGCAGCAAACTAGCGGGGGACTCCTACGAGCAGTACTTC,CASSKLAGDSYEQYF,TRBV6-4,NA,TRBD2,TRBJ2-7
TGCAGCGGTTCTAAGGGTAGCGGCTACAATGAGCAGTTCTTC,CSGSKGSGYNEQFF,TRBV29-1,NA,NA,TRBJ2-1
TGTGCCACCAGCAGAGATCTGGGGCAGGGCTACGAGCAGTACTTC,CATSRDLGQGYEQYF,TRBV15,NA,NA,TRBJ2-7
TGTGCCAGCAGGCCCCTAGCGACCCTCACAGATACGCAGTATTTT,CASRPLATLTDTQYF,TRBV6-4,NA,NA,TRBJ2-3
TGTGCCAGCTCACCACGACAGGCGGTAAATCAGCCCCAGCATTTT,CASSPRQAVNQPQHF,TRBV18,few,NA,TRBJ1-5
TGTGCCAGTAGTATAGGTAGCACCGGGGAGCTGTTTTTT,CASSIGSTGELFF,TRBV19,NA,NA,TRBJ2-2
TGTGCCAGCTCACCTTCGCCTACGGGGGGAGAAGCTTTCTTT,CASSPSPTGGEAFF,TRBV18,NA,NA,TRBJ1-1
TGTGCCAGCAGTTTAGCTCAGGGAACTGAAGCTTTCTTT,CASSLAQGTEAFF,TRBV12-3/TRBV12-4,NA,NA,TRBJ1-1
TGTGCCAGCAGCCAAGAGGGGGACACGTCCTACGAGCAGTACTTC,CASSQEGDTSYEQYF,TRBV4-2,few,NA,TRBJ2-7
TGCGCCAGCAGCTTGAGGACAGGGAGGACTAATGAAAAACTGTTTTTT,CASSLRTGRTNEKLFF,TRBV5-1,few,TRBD1,TRBJ1-4
TGTGCCAGCAGCGTGGGCATCGGGACAGTCAATTACGAGCAGTACTTC,CASSVGIGTVNYEQYF,TRBV9,NA,TRBD1,TRBJ2-7
TGTGCCAGCAGCCCGAAGACAGTCTACAATGAGCAGTTCTTC,CASSPKTVYNEQFF,TRBV7-8,once,NA,TRBJ2-1
TGTGCCAGCAGCGTAGGTAGCGGGGGTACCGTTAGCTCCTACAATGAGCAGTTCTTC,CASSVGSGGTVSSYNEQFF,TRBV9,NA,TRBD2,TRBJ2-1
TGTGCCAGCACTTTGGGTCCGGGACAGGGGACCGTCTACACCTTC,CASTLGPGQGTVYTF,TRBV6-5,few,TRBD1,TRBJ1-2
TGTGCCACCAGCACCGGGACAGGGCCCTACGAGCAGTACTTC,CATSTGTGPYEQYF,TRBV15,NA,TRBD1,TRBJ2-7
TGTGCCAGCAGTTCGCTCGGGACTCGCACTGAAGCTTTCTTT,CASSSLGTRTEAFF,TRBV27,NA,NA,TRBJ1-1
TGTGCCAGCTCACCCGGACAGGGGGCGGGTCAGCCCCAGCATTTT,CASSPGQGAGQPQHF,TRBV18,NA,TRBD1,TRBJ1-5
TGTGCCAGCAGCTTTGGGGAGGCCGGGACCCAGTACTTC,CASSFGEAGTQYF,TRBV11-2,NA,NA,TRBJ2-5
TGTGCCAGCAGCTTAGATGGGGTGTGGAGGGGTGGCTATGGCTACACCTTC,CASSLDGVWRGGYGYTF,TRBV11-3,NA,NA,TRBJ1-2
TGTGCCAGTAGTATTCTCCCCGGTGGGCCCCAGCATTTT,CASSILPGGPQHF,TRBV19,NA,NA,TRBJ1-5
TGTGCCAGCAGCTTGAGACAGGATACCGGGGAGCTGTTTTTT,CASSLRQDTGELFF,TRBV5-4,NA,NA,TRBJ2-2
TGTGCCAGCAGCGCCGACCTAGGTGGGACTGAAGCTTTCTTT,CASSADLGGTEAFF,TRBV7-9,NA,NA,TRBJ1-1
TGCGCCAGCAGCGAGCGGGGGGACCCCGGGGAGCTGTTTTTT,CASSERGDPGELFF,TRBV5-1,NA,TRBD2,TRBJ2-2
TGTGCCAGCAGTGACGGTCAGGGGGTAAGTCAGCCCCAGCATTTT,CASSDGQGVSQPQHF,TRBV2,NA,TRBD1,TRBJ1-5
TGCGCCAGCAGCACGGCAGGTGGGACTAGAAACACCATATATTTT,CASSTAGGTRNTIYF,TRBV5-1,few,NA,TRBJ1-3
TGTGCCAGCAGTGAAGAGGGGGCCGCGAGCGTGCGAGAGACCCAGTACTTC,CASSEEGAASVRETQYF,TRBV6-1,NA,TRBD1,TRBJ2-5
TGTGCCAGCAGGGAGACAGCTCTCAATGGCTACACCTTC,CASRETALNGYTF,TRBV6-5,NA,NA,TRBJ1-2
TGTGCCAGCAGCTTAACAGGACGGGAAGAGACCCAGTACTTC,CASSLTGREETQYF,TRBV7-8,NA,NA,TRBJ2-5
TGCAGCGTACATAGCGGGGGGGTCTACAATGAGCAGTTCTTC,CSVHSGGVYNEQFF,TRBV29-1,NA,TRBD2,TRBJ2-1
TGTGCCAGCAGCTTGGGTGGCGGGGTATCAAGGGGCTACACCTTC,CASSLGGGVSRGYTF,TRBV5-4,NA,NA,TRBJ1-2
TGTGCCAGCAGCCCCTCGGGACAAAGGCCCCCCTTTAATGGCTACACCTTC,CASSPSGQRPPFNGYTF,TRBV3-1/TRBV3-2,NA,NA,TRBJ1-2
TGTGCCAGCAGCTTTCAGGGTACCACTGAAGCTTTCTTT,CASSFQGTTEAFF,TRBV13,NA,NA,TRBJ1-1
TGTGCCAGCAGCTTTCTCGGGACAGGGTCCAACTCCGGGGAGCTGTTTTTT,CASSFLGTGSNSGELFF,TRBV5-6,NA,TRBD1,TRBJ2-2
TGTGCCAGCAGCTTAGGGGACACTACTAACTATGGCTACACCTTC,CASSLGDTTNYGYTF,TRBV5-6,NA,NA,TRBJ1-2
TGTGCCAGCAGCTTATCAGATGAGCAGTACTTC,CASSLSDEQYF,TRBV7-9,medium-sized,NA,TRBJ2-7
TGTGCCAGCAGTTTCACAGGGTTCGATACGCAGTATTTT,CASSFTGFDTQYF,TRBV27,NA,NA,TRBJ2-3
TGTGCCAGCAGCCTCTACAGGCACACTGAAGCTTTCTTT,CASSLYRHTEAFF,TRBV7-2,NA,NA,TRBJ1-1
TGTGCCAGCAGCGGCCGACAGGCTAATTCACCCCTCCACTTT,CASSGRQANSPLHF,TRBV7-2,NA,NA,TRBJ1-6
TGTGCCTGGACTCGACAGGGAACGTCGAATTCACCCCTCCACTTT,CAWTRQGTSNSPLHF,TRBV30,NA,TRBD1,TRBJ1-6
TGTGCCTCCCAGGGGGCCCAGGAGGAAAAACTGTTTTTT,CASQGAQEEKLFF,TRBV10-3,NA,TRBD1,TRBJ1-4
TGTGCCAGCAGATTAGCCGACGGATTGAACACTGAAGCTTTCTTT,CASRLADGLNTEAFF,TRBV6-5,NA,NA,TRBJ1-1
TGTGCCTGGCTGACGGCGGGGGGGAGGCCCCATGGCTACACCTTC,CAWLTAGGRPHGYTF,TRBV30,few,NA,TRBJ1-2
TGTGCCAGCAGTGAGCTACGGGAAACCCCCCAGCATTTT,CASSELRETPQHF,TRBV6-1,NA,NA,TRBJ1-5
TGTGCCAGCAGTCCAGTTCCTGGACAGGGTGGCCAGCCCCAGCATTTT,CASSPVPGQGGQPQHF,TRBV2,NA,TRBD1,TRBJ1-5
TGTGCCAGCAGTCCAGGGTTTGGTGGAGACACCATATATTTT,CASSPGFGGDTIYF,TRBV27,NA,NA,TRBJ1-3
TGTGCCTGCAGCCAAGTCAAGGCTAGAAGAGGGGGGGGCCTATATACAGATACGCAGTATTTT,CACSQVKARRGGGLYTDTQYF,TRBV3-1/TRBV3-2,NA,NA,TRBJ2-3
TGTGCCTGGAGTCCCCTCGGACAGTTAACTTTCTTT,CAWSPLGQLTFF,TRBV30,NA,NA,TRBJ1-1
TGTGCCAGCAGTTCCCGAGCGGGTGCAGGCGATGAGCAGTTCTTC,CASSSRAGAGDEQFF,TRBV27,NA,NA,TRBJ2-1
TGTGCCACCAGCAGAGAGATGGAGCGGGGGGGCAATGAGCAGTTCTTC,CATSREMERGGNEQFF,TRBV15,NA,TRBD2,TRBJ2-1
TGTGCCAGCAGTTCCAGGGGTGGAGGTGAAGCTTTCTTT,CASSSRGGGEAFF,TRBV6-2/TRBV6-3,NA,NA,TRBJ1-1
TGTGCCAGTAGTATAGGTGTTGGAGCTAGAGCCAAAAACATTCAGTACTTC,CASSIGVGARAKNIQYF,TRBV19,NA,NA,TRBJ2-4
TGTGCCTGGCAGGGTGGGCCTTCTAATGAGCAGTTCTTC,CAWQGGPSNEQFF,TRBV30,NA,NA,TRBJ2-1
TGTGCCTGGACTCCAGGGGTGTCCTACGAGCAGTACTTC,CAWTPGVSYEQYF,TRBV30,NA,NA,TRBJ2-7